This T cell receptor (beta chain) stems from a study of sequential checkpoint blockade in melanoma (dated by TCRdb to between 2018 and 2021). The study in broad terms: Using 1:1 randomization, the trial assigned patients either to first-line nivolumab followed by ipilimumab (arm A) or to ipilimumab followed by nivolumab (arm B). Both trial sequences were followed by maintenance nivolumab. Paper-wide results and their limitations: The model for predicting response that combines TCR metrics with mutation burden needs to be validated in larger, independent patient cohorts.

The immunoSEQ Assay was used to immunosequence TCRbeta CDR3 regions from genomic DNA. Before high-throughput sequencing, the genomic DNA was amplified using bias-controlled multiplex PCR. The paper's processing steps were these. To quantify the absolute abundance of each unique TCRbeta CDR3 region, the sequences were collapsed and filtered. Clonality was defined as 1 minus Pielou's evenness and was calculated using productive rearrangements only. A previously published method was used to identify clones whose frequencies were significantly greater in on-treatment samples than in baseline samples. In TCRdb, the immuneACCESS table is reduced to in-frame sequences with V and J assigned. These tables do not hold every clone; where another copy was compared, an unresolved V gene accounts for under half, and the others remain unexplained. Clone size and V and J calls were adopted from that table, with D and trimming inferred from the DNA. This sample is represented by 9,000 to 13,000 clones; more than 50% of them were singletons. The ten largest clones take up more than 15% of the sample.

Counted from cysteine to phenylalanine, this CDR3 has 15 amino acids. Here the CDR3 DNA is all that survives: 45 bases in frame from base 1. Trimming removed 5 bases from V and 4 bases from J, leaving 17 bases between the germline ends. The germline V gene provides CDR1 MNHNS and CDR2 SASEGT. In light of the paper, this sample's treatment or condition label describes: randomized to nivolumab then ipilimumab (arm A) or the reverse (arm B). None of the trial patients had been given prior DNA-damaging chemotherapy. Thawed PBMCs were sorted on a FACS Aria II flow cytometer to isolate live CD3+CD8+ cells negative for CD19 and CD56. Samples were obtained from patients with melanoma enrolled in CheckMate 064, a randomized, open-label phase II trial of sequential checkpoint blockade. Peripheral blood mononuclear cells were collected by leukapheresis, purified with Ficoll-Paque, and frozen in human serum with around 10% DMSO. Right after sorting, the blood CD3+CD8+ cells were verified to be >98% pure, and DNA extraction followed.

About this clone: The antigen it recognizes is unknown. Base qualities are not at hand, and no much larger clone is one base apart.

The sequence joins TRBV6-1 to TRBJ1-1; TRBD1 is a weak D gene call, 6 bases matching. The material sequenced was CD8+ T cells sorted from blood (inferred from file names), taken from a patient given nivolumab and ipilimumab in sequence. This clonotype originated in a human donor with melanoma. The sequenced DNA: TGTGCCAGCAGTATTTATCAGGGGATGGGCACTGAAGCTTTCTTT. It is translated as CASSIYQGMGTEAFF.